One and the same sample provided the 25 T cell receptor beta chains below, sequenced in a study of T-cell reconstitution after alpha-beta-depleted transplantation in children (TCRdb year 2016). The method behind the library was PCR. The sequencing machine was an Illumina HiSeq 2500. TCR libraries were prepared with molecular barcoding, using unique molecular identifiers to normalize TCRbeta repertoire quantification. Using fastp at Q25 and MiXCR, TCRdb reprocessed the public reads and kept productive beta chains. Rows are unified per CDR3 protein, each entry keeping the most common DNA and genes. The sample table holds a few hundred thousand distinct CDR3 sequences, of which 15% to 20% were seen once. Around 30% of the sample lies in the top ten. Interpreted using the paper, the treatment or condition label stands for: allogeneic hematopoietic cell transplantation with graft depleted of TCRalphabeta T cells and CD19 B cells.

The sample in question was PBMCs, mostly from graft donor cells, obtained 360 days after TCRalphabeta/CD19-depleted stem cell transplant. The source of these receptors is a boy younger than two who had a stem cell transplant for Wiskott-Aldrich syndrome, so the T cells may come from the graft donor.

This clonotype was found a few times. The chain is built from TRBV24-1 and TRBJ2-2; 9 bases map to TRBD1. Germline trimming cut 4 bases from V and 5 bases from J; bases unmatched to any gene: 7. CDR1 and CDR2 (germline): KGHDR, SFDVKD. The CDR3 runs to 16 residues. The DNA for the CDR3 is TGTGCCACCAGTGACCTGACAGGGGGTATTACCGGGGAGCTGTTTTTT. Its protein product is CATSDLTGGITGELFF.

The chain recombines TRBV6-2 or TRBV6-3 with TRBJ2-2; 11 bases fit TRBD2. CDR3 length: 17 residues. Losses at the gene ends were 2 bases for V and 5 bases for J; bases not matched to a gene: 7. The germline CDR1 and CDR2 sequences are MNHEY and SVGEGT. CDR3 bases: TGTGCCAGCAGTTACACTTCGGGACTAGCGGTAACCGGGGAGCTGTTTTTT. Protein sequence: CASSYTSGLAVTGELFF.

The chain couples TRBV11-1 to TRBJ2-4; possibly TRBD1 for D (6 bases). Trimming removed 3 bases at V and 8 bases at J, with 26 bases between. The CDR3 runs 18 residues. Looked up from germline, CDR1 is SGHAT and CDR2 is FQDESV (reference sequence). CDR3 DNA sequence: TGTGCCAGCAGCTTCTCAATCGGACGAGGTGGGGGCAAGCACATTCAGTACTTC. Translation gives CASSFSIGRGGGKHIQYF.

The CDR3 coding sequence is TGTGCCAGCAGTTACTCGGAGGACTTCTATGGCTACACCTTC. Translating it yields CASSYSEDFYGYTF. The chain is built from TRBV6-5 and TRBJ1-2; D gene uncertain. The V end lost 0 bases, the J end lost 4 bases, and 9 bases lay between the germline ends. The V gene's germline CDR1 is MNHEY and CDR2 SVGAGI. There are 14 residues in the CDR3.

This clonotype was counted a few times. V gene TRBV6-5 combines with J gene TRBJ2-2; TRBD1 aligns across 7 bases. The length of the CDR3 is 14 residues. The V and J ends lost 2 bases and 7 bases, in that order; junction bases with no gene match: 4. The germline CDR1 and CDR2 sequences are MNHEY and SVGAGI. The CDR3 nucleotides read TGTGCCAGCAGTTACAGACAGGGTGTCGGGGAGCTGTTTTTT. Translating it yields CASSYRQGVGELFF.

V and J are TRBV7-9 and TRBJ2-1; the match to TRBD1 covers 8 bases. The CDR3 extends over 14 amino acids. Trimming cost V 5 bases and J 6 bases; bases outside gene matches: 6. Germline V gives CDR1 SEHNR, CDR2 FQNEAQ (reference sequence). CDR3 amino acids: CASSNRQGTNEQFF. CDR3 DNA sequence: TGTGCCAGCAGCAACCGACAGGGGACCAATGAGCAGTTCTTC.

The chain joins TRBV2 to TRBJ2-7; weak D call: TRBD2 (5 bases). Trimming removed 1 base at V and 1 base at J, with 14 bases between. The germline gives CDR1 SNHLY, CDR2 FYNNEI. CDR3 length: 16 residues. The CDR3 sequence: CASSEERAPASYEQYF. In DNA, the CDR3 is TGTGCCAGCAGTGAAGAGAGGGCCCCCGCTTCCTACGAGCAGTACTTC.

The chain has TRBV7-9 and TRBJ1-1; D is unresolved. Germline V gene lookup returns CDR1 SEHNR and CDR2 FQNEAQ (reference sequence). Trimming removed 1 base from V and 3 bases from J, with 12 bases in between. The CDR3 consists of 15 residues. The CDR3 DNA is TGTGCCAGCAGCTTAGGAACCCGGGGTTACACTGAAGCTTTCTTT. Protein: CASSLGTRGYTEAFF.

The chain has TRBV20-1 and TRBJ2-4; possible D gene TRBD2, 6 bases. From germline, CDR1 is DFQATT and CDR2 SNEGSKA (reference sequence). V lost 5 bases and J lost 2, with 13 bases in between. CDR3 length: 14 amino acids. The CDR3 bases are TGCAGTGCTGGGCTAGCGAGTTCCAAAAACATTCAGTACTTC. Amino acids: CSAGLASSKNIQYF.

This clonotype turned up a few times. The chain combines TRBV5-1 with TRBJ2-1, with TRBD1 matching 9 bases. CDR3 length: 15 amino acids. Germline V lookup: CDR1 SGHRS, CDR2 YFSETQ. The J segment lost 4 bases and the V segment lost 4 bases, leaving 6 bases of the junction unmatched. In nucleotides, the CDR3 is TGCGCCAGCAGCCTACAGGGGGCTATTTACAATGAGCAGTTCTTC. Translation: CASSLQGAIYNEQFF.

This clonotype was found a few times. J is TRBJ1-5 and V is TRBV2; a weak D match, TRBD1 (6 bases). The CDR3 covers 13 residues. V was clipped by 8 bases and J by 3 bases, with 11 bases between them. Germline CDR1 and CDR2: SNHLY and FYNNEI. CDR3 sequence (DNA): TGTGCCAGCGAGGGGGACTACAATCAGCCCCAGCATTTT. Amino acid sequence: CASEGDYNQPQHF. The complete variable domain, with remaining parts taken from reference TRBV2 and TRBJ1-5, reads EPEVTQTPSHQVTQMGQEVILRCVPISNHLYFYWYRQILGQKVEFLVSFYNNEISEKSEIFDDQFSVERPDGSNFTLKIRSTKLEDSAMYFCASEGDYNQPQHFGDGTRLSIL.

This sequence joins TRBV4-3 and TRBJ2-7; TRBD1 matches 10 bases. Germline CDR1 reads LGHNA; CDR2 reads YSLEER. The CDR3 sequence is 15 residues long. V lost 4 bases to trimming and J lost 2 bases; unmatched junction nucleotides: 5. The DNA of the CDR3 is TGCGCCAGCAGCCCCGGGACAGGGGAGACCTACGAGCAGTACTTC. Its protein product is CASSPGTGETYEQYF.

The count of this clonotype is one. The rearrangement uses TRBV5-1 and TRBJ1-6; D remains unclear. The germline gives CDR1 SGHRS, CDR2 YFSETQ. The germline V and J ends were trimmed by 0 bases and 7 bases, with 14 bases remaining between them. The CDR3 is made up of 16 amino acids. CDR3 coding DNA: TGCGCCAGCAGCTTGGAGTTCCACGCTGGGAATTCACCCCTCCACTTT. This sequence encodes CASSLEFHAGNSPLHF.

This clonotype came up a few times. The rearrangement uses TRBV10-3 and TRBJ2-7; 11 bases are shared with TRBD1. Germline CDR1 is ENHRY and CDR2 is SYGVKD. The CDR3 spans 16 residues. J gave up 1 base and V 6 bases, and 8 bases lay outside the gene matches. The CDR3 region has the DNA TGTGCCATCAGCCATTTGGACAGGGGGCGTTCCTACGAGCAGTACTTC. Protein sequence: CAISHLDRGRSYEQYF.

This clonotype was counted between two and nine times. The CDR3 here is CASSGGASGEDTQYF. Here the CDR3 DNA reads TGCGCCAGCAGTGGAGGTGCTAGCGGGGAAGATACGCAGTATTTT. V gene TRBV10-1 combines with J gene TRBJ2-3; 9 bases map to TRBD2. CDR3 length: 15 amino acids. The J segment lost 5 bases and the V segment lost 4 bases, leaving 7 bases of the junction unmatched. CDR1 and CDR2 from the germline V gene are WNHNN and SYGVQD (reference sequence).

This clonotype was counted ten times or more. The chain combines TRBV29-1 with TRBJ2-1, with D unclear. From germline, CDR1 is SQVTM and CDR2 ANQGSEA. V was trimmed by 4 bases and J by 4 bases, leaving 8 bases between them. The CDR3 has 12 residues. This CDR3 is CSVGQTYNEQFF. CDR3 nucleotides: TGCAGCGTTGGCCAGACTTACAATGAGCAGTTCTTC.

The chain links TRBV20-1 to TRBJ1-5, with a possible D match to TRBD1 (5 bases). Germline V gene sequence: CDR1 DFQATT, CDR2 SNEGSKA (reference sequence). Trimming removed 2 bases at V and 5 bases at J, with 10 bases between. The CDR3 totals 13 residues. CDR3 bases: TGCAGTGCTAGACAGGGACGAGATCAGCCCCAGCATTTT. As protein: CSARQGRDQPQHF.

The chain carries TRBV6-5 and TRBJ1-5, with TRBD1 matching 7 bases. This CDR3 has 19 amino acids. Trimming removed 4 bases from V and 0 bases from J; junction bases left unmatched: 15. Germline V gene lookup returns CDR1 MNHEY and CDR2 SVGAGI. CDR3 amino acids: CASSSYITGDPRSNQPQHF. The DNA for the CDR3 is TGTGCCAGCAGTTCCTATATTACAGGGGATCCTCGTAGCAATCAGCCCCAGCATTTT.

This clonotype has just a few counts. This chain connects TRBV5-1 to TRBJ1-3; no clear D. V gave up 0 bases and J gave up 4 bases, with 11 bases separating them. This CDR3 comprises 15 residues. Germline V gives CDR1 SGHRS, CDR2 YFSETQ. CDR3 in amino acids: CASSLGPQRGNTIYF. DNA for the CDR3: TGCGCCAGCAGCTTGGGGCCACAGCGCGGAAACACCATATATTTT.

The chain has TRBV4-1 and TRBJ2-7; 11 positions agree with TRBD2. With V trimmed by 1 base and J by 0 bases, 14 bases remained unmatched. The germline CDR1 and CDR2 sequences are MGHRA and YSYEKL. CDR3 length equals 20 residues. CDR3 protein: CASSQARVSGGAISSYEQYF. The CDR3 DNA reads as TGCGCCAGCAGCCAAGCTCGCGTTAGCGGGGGGGCTATCAGCTCCTACGAGCAGTACTTC.

This clonotype has more than one count but fewer than ten. V usage is TRBV3-1 and J usage is TRBJ2-4; 7 bases are shared with TRBD2. J gave up 0 bases and V 0 bases, and 5 bases lay outside the gene matches. The CDR3 covers 17 residues. CDR1 and CDR2 from the germline V gene are LGHDT and YNNKEL (reference sequence). Written as DNA, the CDR3 is TGTGCCAGCAGCCAAGAAGGTACTAGCGTAGCCAAAAACATTCAGTACTTC. Protein sequence: CASSQEGTSVAKNIQYF.

The V gene is TRBV7-9, the J gene TRBJ1-4, with D maybe TRBD1 (6 bases). Looked up from germline, CDR1 is SEHNR and CDR2 is FQNEAQ (reference sequence). Trimming removed 4 bases from V and 7 bases from J, with 13 bases in between. This CDR3 is 14 amino acids long. CDR3 sequence: CASSSTQGIEKLFF. The CDR3 DNA reads as TGTGCCAGCAGCTCCACGCAGGGGATTGAAAAACTGTTTTTT. Looking up the rest from reference TRBV7-9 and TRBJ1-4 gives the full variable domain: DTGVSQNPRHKITKRGQNVTFRCDPISEHNRLYWYRQTLGQGPEFLTYFQNEAQLEKSRLLSDRFSAERPKGSFSTLEIQRTEQGDSAMYLCASSSTQGIEKLFFGSGTQLSVL.

This clonotype was seen a few times. The gene calls are TRBV7-2 and TRBJ2-3, with no clear D. Germline V gene lookup returns CDR1 SGHTA and CDR2 FQGNSA. The V gene lost 3 bases and the J gene lost 7 bases, with 8 bases spanning the gap. This CDR3 has 12 amino acids. CDR3 in DNA: TGTGCCAGCAGCTTGGGTTCCCATACGCAGTATTTT. It encodes CASSLGSHTQYF.

The genes are TRBV12-3 or TRBV12-4 and TRBJ2-5, with 8 bases lining up with TRBD1. J gave up 5 bases and V 2 bases, and 13 bases lay outside the gene matches. CDR3 length equals 17 residues. CDR3 in DNA: TGTGCCAGCAGTTTAAGGGGCCTCGGCAGGGGGCGGGAGACCCAGTACTTC. This gives the protein CASSLRGLGRGRETQYF.

In DNA, the CDR3 is TGCAGCGTTGAAGTCCCCGGGACAGGGCCCTACGAGCAGTACTTC. It is translated as CSVEVPGTGPYEQYF. The chain carries TRBV29-1 and TRBJ2-7; 9 bases match TRBD1. V lost 1 base to trimming and J lost 2 bases; unmatched junction nucleotides: 6. The CDR3 length is 15 residues. Germline CDR1 SQVTM, CDR2 ANQGSEA.